This T cell receptor (beta chain) was sequenced for a study of OX40 agonist ivuxolimab in advanced cancers. Regarding the complete study: Ivuxolimab was an agonistic, fully human IgG2 monoclonal antibody directed against OX40 (CD134), a costimulatory receptor. In the dose-escalation cohort, about four fifths of patients were male, and the mean age was 60 years with a range of roughly 23 to 79. Patients were allowed to have had prior anti-PD-1, anti-PD-L1 or anti-CTLA-4 therapy, and around 43% of the dose-escalation patients had been treated with checkpoint inhibitors. Of the approximately 50 dose-escalation patients, hepatocellular carcinoma was present in around 20, melanoma in around 15, renal cell carcinoma in 9 and head and neck cancer in 9. Partial responses occurred in three dose-escalation patients: two with cutaneous melanoma and one with hepatocellular carcinoma. The paper reports the monotherapy dose-escalation portion (N ≈ 50 patients) of the phase I ivuxolimab trial. Intravenous ivuxolimab was administered to patients every 2 weeks at six dose levels: 0.01, 0.1, 0.3, 1.5, 3 and 10 mg/kg. Peripheral TCRbeta sequencing was intended to test whether TCR sequence diversity was altered and clonal T-cell expansion was caused by ivuxolimab. Findings and caveats that apply to the study as a whole: Low levels of normalized T-cell clonal expansion were also seen in some patients who did not respond. On average, CD8+ T cells showed more expanded clones than CD4+ T cells after ivuxolimab. At doses of 0.1 to 3.0 mg/kg, clonal expansion of both CD4+ and CD8+ blood T cells was observed from baseline to week 6. In the 0.1-3.0 mg/kg groups, partial responders were among the patients with the lowest normalized peripheral clonal expansion, particularly in CD8+ T cells. The antigen specificity of the clonally expanded peripheral T cells was not determined.

Genomic DNA was extracted from sorted cells for sequencing of the TCRbeta CDR3 region. The immunoSEQ Assay was used to sequence the TCRbeta CDR3 regions. In its TCRdb copy, this immuneACCESS table keeps in-frame sequences only and misses some clones. Where compared with another copy, unresolved V genes explain less than half of these, and the others have no known cause. The sample records about 25,000 clones, roughly three quarters of which are singletons. Together, the top ten hold approximately 31% of the sample. Patients with autoimmune disease history or receiving systemic immunosuppression were excluded from the trial. Peripheral blood for TCR sequencing was collected from all dose cohorts at baseline, on cycle 4 day 1, and on cycle 7 day 1. The samples were taken from a phase I, first-in-human, multicenter, open-label dose-escalation trial of ivuxolimab. Adults with locally advanced or metastatic melanoma, renal cell, hepatocellular, or head and neck squamous cell carcinoma were enrolled in the trial. Before TCR sequencing, CD4+ T cells and CD8+ T cells from peripheral blood were sorted into separate populations.

Comments on this clone: Its antigen remains undetermined. No base quality values were provided; no much bigger clone lies one nucleotide off.

Germline trimming amounts to 4 bases on V and 3 bases on J, with 11 as the count of junction bases outside the gene matches. Taken from cysteine to phenylalanine, the CDR3 has 16 residues. The retained sequence is limited to the CDR3, 48 bases, with the frame set at the first base. From the germline V gene, CDR1 is SGHRS and CDR2 is YFSETQ. Sequences were derived from CD4+ or CD8+ T cells sorted from blood, sampled in a trial of the OX40 agonist ivuxolimab. This chain is built from TRBV5-1 and TRBJ2-7; 9 bases in between match TRBD1. The TCR originated in an adult with an advanced solid tumor such as melanoma, head and neck, liver or kidney cancer. The CDR3 here reads CASSPDAPGQGYEQYF. The DNA sequence is TGCGCCAGCAGCCCCGATGCGCCGGGACAGGGCTACGAGCAGTACTTC.